This T cell receptor beta chain was retrieved from a study of blood T cell repertoires in COVID-19. Study-wide background: The samples span acute and convalescent COVID-19 from the United States, Italy and Spain.

Per the original methods: Estimation of nucleated cell counts was performed using reference gene primer amplification. Clones were read by immunoSEQ multiplex PCR, and TCRdb kept only the in-frame ones, dropping some. V and J calls and clone size are those listed in that table; D and trimming were worked out from the DNA. Of about 120,000 clones listed, about four fifths are singletons. This TCR was sampled from a man aged 55 to 69 with active or convalescent COVID-19. The sample was peripheral blood.

The CDR3 coding sequence is TGTGCCAGCAGCTTCAACCCGACGGGACACCCAAGCTACACCTTC. Its protein product is CASSFNPTGHPSYTF. The gene calls are TRBV7-8 and TRBJ1-2; D is possibly TRBD1 (6 bases). Looked up from germline, CDR1 is SGHVS and CDR2 is FQNEAQ. The ends were cut back, 3 bases at V and 9 bases at J, with 20 bases in the middle. The CDR3 contains 15 residues.